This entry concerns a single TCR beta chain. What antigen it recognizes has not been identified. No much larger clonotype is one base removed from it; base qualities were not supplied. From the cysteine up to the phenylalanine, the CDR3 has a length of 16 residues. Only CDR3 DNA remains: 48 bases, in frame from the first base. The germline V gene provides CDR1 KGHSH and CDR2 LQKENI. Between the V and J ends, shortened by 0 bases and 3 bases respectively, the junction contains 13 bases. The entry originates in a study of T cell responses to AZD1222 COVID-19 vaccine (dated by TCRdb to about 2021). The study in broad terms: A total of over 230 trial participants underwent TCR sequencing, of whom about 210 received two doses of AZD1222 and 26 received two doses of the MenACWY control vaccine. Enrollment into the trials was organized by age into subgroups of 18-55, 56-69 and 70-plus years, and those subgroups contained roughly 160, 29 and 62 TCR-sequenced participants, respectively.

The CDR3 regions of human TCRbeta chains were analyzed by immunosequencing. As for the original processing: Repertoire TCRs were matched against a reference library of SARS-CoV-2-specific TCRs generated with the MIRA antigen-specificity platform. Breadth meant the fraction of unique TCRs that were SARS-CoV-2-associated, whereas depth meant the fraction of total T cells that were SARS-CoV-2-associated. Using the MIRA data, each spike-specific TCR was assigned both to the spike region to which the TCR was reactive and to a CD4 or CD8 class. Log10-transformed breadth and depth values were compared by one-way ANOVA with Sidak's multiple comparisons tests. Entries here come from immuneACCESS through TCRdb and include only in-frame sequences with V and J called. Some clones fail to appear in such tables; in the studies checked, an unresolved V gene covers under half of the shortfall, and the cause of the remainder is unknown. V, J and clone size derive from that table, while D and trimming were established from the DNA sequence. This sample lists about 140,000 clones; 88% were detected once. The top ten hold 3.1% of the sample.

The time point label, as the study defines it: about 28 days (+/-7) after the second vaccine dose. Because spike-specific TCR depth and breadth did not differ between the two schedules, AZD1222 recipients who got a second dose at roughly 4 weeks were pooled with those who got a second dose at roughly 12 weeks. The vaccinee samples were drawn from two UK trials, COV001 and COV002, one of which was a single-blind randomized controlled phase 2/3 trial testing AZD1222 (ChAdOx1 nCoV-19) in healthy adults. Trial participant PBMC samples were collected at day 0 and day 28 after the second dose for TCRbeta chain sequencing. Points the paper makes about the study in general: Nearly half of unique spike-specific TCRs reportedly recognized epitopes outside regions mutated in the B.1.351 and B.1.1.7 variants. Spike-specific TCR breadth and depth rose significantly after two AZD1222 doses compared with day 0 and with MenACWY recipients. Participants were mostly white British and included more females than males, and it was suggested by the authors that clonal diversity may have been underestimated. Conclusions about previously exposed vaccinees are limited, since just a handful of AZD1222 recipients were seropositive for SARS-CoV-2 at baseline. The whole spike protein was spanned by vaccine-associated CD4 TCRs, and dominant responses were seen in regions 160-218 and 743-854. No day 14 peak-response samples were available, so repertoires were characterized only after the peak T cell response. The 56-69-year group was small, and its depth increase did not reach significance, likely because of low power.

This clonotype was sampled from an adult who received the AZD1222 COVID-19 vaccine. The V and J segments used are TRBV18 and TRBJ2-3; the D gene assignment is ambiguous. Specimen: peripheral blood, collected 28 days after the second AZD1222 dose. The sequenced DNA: TGTGCCAGCTCACCACCGGGCAGCAAAGGAACAGATACGCAGTATTTT. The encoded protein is CASSPPGSKGTDTQYF.